The 4 T cell receptor beta chains below all came from one sample that was sequenced in a study of shared clonotypes between healthy human individuals. Profiled with immunoSEQ multiplex PCR; TCRdb holds only in-frame clones, not every one. The profile covers 200,000 to 250,000 clones, with 65% appearing a single time and roughly 11% taken by the ten largest. Sequencing was carried out using memory CD4+ T cells sorted from blood. Noted subset: CD45RA-negative fraction. These receptors were collected from a man aged 25-45 years in good health.

CDR3 coding DNA: TGCAGCGGGGCCGGGTACCGAGTGGGCACAGATACGCAGTATTTT. Translation gives CSGAGYRVGTDTQYF. The genes are TRBV29-1 and TRBJ2-3; D gene uncertain. Between the trimmed V and J ends, which lost 7 bases and 1 base, there was a span of 18 bases. The CDR3 covers 15 residues. The germline V gene has CDR1 SQVTM and CDR2 ANQGSEA.

This clone showed up just a few times. Other DNA variants within this sample encode the same CDR3. This sequence joins TRBV27 and TRBJ1-1; 7 bases agree with TRBD1. Trimming at V came to 3 bases and at J to 5 bases, leaving 3 bases not matched to a gene. CDR3 size: 13 residues. Germline V gene sequence: CDR1 MNHEY, CDR2 SMNVEV (reference sequence). CDR3: CASSFQGGTEAFF. CDR3 bases: TGTGCCAGCAGTTTTCAGGGGGGGACTGAAGCTTTCTTT.

In the case of this clone: Different DNA sequences within this sample yield the same CDR3. V usage is TRBV7-6 and J usage is TRBJ2-1; a possible D gene is TRBD1 (5 bases). This CDR3 is 14 amino acids long. Per germline, CDR1 SGHVS and CDR2 FNYEAQ. Trimming removed 6 bases at V and 3 bases at J, with 12 bases between. The CDR3 reads CASSPSRVYNEQFF. The CDR3 nucleotides are TGTGCCAGCAGTCCCTCCAGGGTCTACAATGAGCAGTTCTTC. Full variable domain (rest looked up from reference TRBV7-6 and TRBJ2-1): GAGVSQSPRYKVTKRGQDVALRCDPISGHVSLYWYRQALGQGPEFLTYFNYEAQQDKSGLPNDRFSAERPEGSISTLTIQRTEQRDSAMYRCASSPSRVYNEQFFGPGTRLTVL.

This clone was seen only a few times. This may be a read error: a much more frequent sequence differs by one nucleotide. This same CDR3 is encoded by further DNA sequences in the sample. This chain joins TRBV5-4 and TRBJ2-1; TRBD2 matches 10 bases. Trimming removed 3 bases from V and 0 bases from J; junction bases left unmatched: 0. This CDR3 comprises 15 residues. Germline-derived CDR1 and CDR2 are SGHNT and YYREEE (reference sequence). For the CDR3, the DNA is TGTGCCAGCAGCTCTAGCGGGAGCTCCTACAATGAGCAGTTCTTC. Translation: CASSSSGSSYNEQFF.